A selection of T cell receptor beta chains follows, all from one sample in a study of blood T cells in healthy people across ages. TCRdb processed the 5' RACE reads anew with MiXCR; each CDR3 protein has one entry. Of around 1.5 million distinct CDR3 sequences listed, roughly 59% are singletons. Sequencing used blood. Receptors were obtained from a young man in good health. The CDR3 runs from the conserved cysteine through the conserved F or W. The D gene is left open where the match is weak. The size entry is marked missing in some rows and otherwise reads once, few, many or a size class.

v_call	j_call	d_call	clone_size	cdr3_aa	cdr3_nt
TRBV5-1	TRBJ2-1	TRBD2	few	CASSLVGLAEYNEQFF	TGCGCCAGCAGCTTGGTAGGACTAGCGGAGTACAATGAGCAGTTCTTC
TRBV20-1	TRBJ2-7	.	.	CSAGTKTHRPSEQYF	TGCAGTGCGGGGACCAAAACTCATCGTCCGTCCGAGCAGTACTTC
TRBV7-9	TRBJ2-5	TRBD1	few	CASSYWTGQETQYF	TGTGCCAGCAGCTATTGGACAGGCCAAGAGACCCAGTACTTC
TRBV2	TRBJ2-5	TRBD1	.	CASRQTGVEETQYF	TGTGCCAGCAGGCAGACAGGGGTCGAAGAGACCCAGTACTTC
TRBV21-1	TRBJ2-7	.	.	CASSKEISDTTYEQYF	TGTGCCAGCAGCAAAGAAATATCGGACACCACCTACGAGCAGTACTTC
TRBV4-3	TRBJ2-3	TRBD2	.	CASSQDVPSGGTDTQYF	TGCGCCAGCAGCCAAGATGTCCCCAGCGGGGGGACAGATACGCAGTATTTT
TRBV20-1	TRBJ2-3	.	.	CSARPPSDTQYF	TGCAGTGCTAGACCCCCCTCGGATACGCAGTATTTT
TRBV4-2	TRBJ2-4	.	.	CASGQVWLAKNIQYF	TGTGCCAGCGGCCAAGTTTGGTTAGCCAAAAACATTCAGTACTTC
TRBV6-1	TRBJ2-5	.	.	CASVLQNKETQYF	TGTGCCAGCGTTCTACAAAACAAAGAGACCCAGTACTTC
TRBV7-9	TRBJ1-5	.	.	CASSQGEYSNQPQHF	TGTGCCAGCAGCCAGGGTGAATATAGCAATCAGCCCCAGCATTTT
TRBV29-1	TRBJ2-1	.	.	CSGNRDKVNNEQFF	TGCAGCGGGAACCGGGACAAGGTGAACAATGAGCAGTTCTTC